A single sample gave rise to the 3 T cell receptor beta chains below, sequenced in a study of CD8+ T cells in alopecia areata. Treatment specified: oral pan-JAK inhibitor, 5-10 mg twice daily. RNA extraction and reverse transcription yielded cDNA as sequencing template. Assay: immunoSEQ multiplex PCR; the TCRdb copy retains only in-frame clones and omits some. Of more than 110,000 clones listed, 54% were seen once; the top ten hold more than 15%. The sample in question was CD8+ T cells sorted from blood, obtained at week 4, from a patient treated with tofacitinib. These receptors originate from a human donor with alopecia areata.

The chain carries TRBV13 and TRBJ1-1; no reliable D call. The CDR3 consists of 16 residues. The germline V gene has CDR1 PRHDT and CDR2 FYEKMQ (reference sequence). The ends were cut back, 4 bases at V and 3 bases at J, with 18 bases in the middle. The CDR3 sequence is CASSSPVEGDDTEAFF. In DNA, the CDR3 is TGTGCCAGCAGCTCCCCCGTGGAGGGTGACGACACTGAAGCTTTCTTT.

V gene TRBV7-2 combines with J gene TRBJ2-1; D is possibly TRBD2 (6 bases). Germline V gene data show CDR1 as SGHTA and CDR2 as FQGNSA. This CDR3 comprises 11 residues. V was trimmed by 1 base and J by 14 bases, leaving 9 bases between them. The CDR3 DNA reads as TGTGCCAGCAGCTTAGGGACTATGGAGTTCTTC. This translates into CASSLGTMEFF.

Only a few counts were recorded for this clone. The chain recombines TRBV29-1 with TRBJ2-1, with 8 bases fitting TRBD1. The CDR3 sequence is 14 residues long. Germline loops: CDR1 SQVTM, CDR2 ANQGSEA. The trim removed 0 bases at V and 8 bases at J, leaving 6 bases unmatched. CDR3 nucleotide sequence: TGCAGCGTTGAAGATCGGACAGGGACCCATGAGCAGTTCTTC. Protein: CSVEDRTGTHEQFF.